The clone carrying this TCR beta chain has only a few counts. TCR alpha and beta CDR3 regions were amplified from RNA using iRepertoire nested multiplex PCR. TCRdb ran MiXCR on the multiplex PCR reads and lists one entry per CDR3 protein. The sample contains more than 350,000 distinct CDR3 sequences, 35% to 45% of which appear only once. This sample is part of a study of glioma-infiltrating T cells. After removal of 5 bases from V and 5 bases from J, the junction contained 8 bases not matched to a gene. Germline V CDR1 and CDR2: MDHEN, SYDVKM. This CDR3 comprises 15 residues. Sequencing input: glioma tissue, nonneoplastic brain tissue, or PBMCs (not recorded which). The V gene is TRBV28, the J gene TRBJ1-1, with TRBD1 matching over 10 bases. The sequence was collected from a human donor with low-grade glioma or glioblastoma, undergoing nonglioma brain surgery, or in good health (not recorded which). CDR3 amino acids: CASSPGDRGRTEAFF. The CDR3 coding sequence is TGTGCCAGCAGTCCCGGGGACAGGGGTAGGACTGAAGCTTTCTTT.